This paragraph covers one TCR beta chain sequence. This clone's antigen is unknown. No clone much larger than this one lies a single base away; base qualities are absent. At the junction V is shortened by 6 bases and J by 6 bases; bases outside the gene matches: 11. CDR1 SNHLY and CDR2 FYNNEI are derived from the germline V gene. The CDR3 numbers 15 residues from cysteine through phenylalanine. Only CDR3 DNA is held: 45 bases, read in frame from base 1. A second Seattle source provided samples from volunteer blood donors who had recovered from COVID-19. The collaborating institutions used their own protocols to collect whole blood in K2EDTA tubes. For TCRbeta analysis, collaborator samples were shipped as frozen whole blood, as isolated PBMCs, or as DNA extracted from either sample type. The immunoSEQ Assay, a bias-controlled multiplex PCR, was used to amplify TCRbeta CDR3 regions from genomic DNA. Per the source publication's procedure: Nucleated cell counts per sample were estimated from amplification of reference gene primers within the assay. Sequence reads were collapsed and filtered to measure the absolute abundance of every unique TCRbeta CDR3 rearrangement. For each sample, productive Simpson clonality was calculated as the square root of Simpson's diversity index across productive rearrangements. Drawn from immuneACCESS, this table holds only the in-frame rearrangements with V and J called that TCRdb kept. Clones are partly lost; checked studies trace under half to an unresolved V gene and leave the rest unexplained. The V and J calls and clone size come from that table; D and trimming were worked out from the DNA. The sample includes approximately 220,000 clones, with roughly 80% observed a single time. The ten most abundant clones make up approximately 5.1% of the sample.

The data were obtained in a study of blood T cell repertoires in COVID-19 (dated by TCRdb to 2020 to 2021). Regarding the research as a whole: Collaborator samples came from the United States, Italy and Spain and covered acute and convalescent phases of COVID-19. The material from the prospective study consisted of cDNA or gDNA derived from T cells, B-cell-depleted T cells, or PBMCs. The sample metadata nearly always contained a de-identified subject ID, COVID-19 status, age in years and sex. Deeply sampled blood TCRbeta repertoires from subjects exposed to, actively infected with, or recovered from COVID-19 were included in the dataset. HLA class I and class II types, where available, came from metadata supplied by the sample provider rather than from assay-based typing. The samples were drawn from two sources: the first 160 participants of the ongoing ImmuneRACE study, and over 1,000 subjects contributed by 6 global collaborators. A freely available public database, intended as a resource for researchers studying the immune response to SARS-CoV-2, is where the repertoires were released.

Broad study findings and their caveats: The quantity of clinical and demographic metadata differed by source and by participant and was supplied without curation.

This clonotype was sampled from a woman aged 55-75 years who had recovered from COVID-19. Source material: peripheral blood. The chain couples TRBV2 to TRBJ2-7; 10 junctional bases match TRBD2. The DNA reads as follows: TGTGCCAGCAGCCCGAGGAGCGGGGGGGCGGGCGAGCAGTACTTC. This encodes CASSPRSGGAGEQYF.